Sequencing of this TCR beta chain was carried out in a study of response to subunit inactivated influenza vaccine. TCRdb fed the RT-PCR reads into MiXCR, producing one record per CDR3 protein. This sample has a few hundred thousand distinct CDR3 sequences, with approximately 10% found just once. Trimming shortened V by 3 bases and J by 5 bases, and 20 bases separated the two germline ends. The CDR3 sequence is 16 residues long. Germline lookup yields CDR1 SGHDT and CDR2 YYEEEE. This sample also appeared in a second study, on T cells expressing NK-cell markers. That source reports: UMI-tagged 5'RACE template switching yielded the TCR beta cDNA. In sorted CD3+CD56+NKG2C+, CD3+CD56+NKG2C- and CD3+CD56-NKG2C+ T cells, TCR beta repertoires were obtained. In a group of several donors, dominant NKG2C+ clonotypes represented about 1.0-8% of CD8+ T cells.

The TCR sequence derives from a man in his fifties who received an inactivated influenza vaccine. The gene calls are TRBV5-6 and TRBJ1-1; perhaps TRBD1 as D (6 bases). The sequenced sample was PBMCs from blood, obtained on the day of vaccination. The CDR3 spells CASSSTWAPQGTEAFF. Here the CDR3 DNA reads TGTGCCAGCAGCTCCACTTGGGCCCCACAGGGAACTGAAGCTTTCTTT.